A selection of T cell receptor beta chains follows, all from one sample in a study of cytomegalovirus exposure and HLA in healthy donors. The assay was immunoSEQ multiplex PCR, and TCRdb's table has in-frame clones only and misses some. The data contain 150,000 or so clones, over 60% of them seen just once; the ten biggest clones take up about 3.1%. The material sequenced was PBMCs. Receptors originate from a male donor in good health and CMV-seronegative. CDR3s leave out the opening cysteine and the closing phenylalanine or tryptophan. The order of the fields is J gene, V gene, CDR3 protein.

>TRBJ1-1|TRBV7-8
ASSLRRNTEAF
>TRBJ1-5|TRBV18
ASSPTKGDQPQH
>TRBJ2-3|TRBV2
ASSGLLAGGETR
>TRBJ2-5|TRBV5-3
ARSLMQLAAILGQETQY
>TRBJ2-1|TRBV6-6
ASSYRDSDYNEQF
>TRBJ2-7|TRBV28
ASRSPAALSLEQY
>TRBJ1-5|TRBV7-2
ASSLREGRGQPQH
>TRBJ1-5|TRBV5-8
ASSLGTGGNNQPQH
>TRBJ2-6|TRBV4-3
ASSQEGAHSGANVLT
>TRBJ2-3|TRBV19
ASRARGDTQY
>TRBJ2-5|TRBV29-1
SVDPGQGTETQY
>TRBJ1-5|TRBV7-2
ASSLTVRVPQPQH
>TRBJ2-2|TRBV28
ASKLNLAGVWGELF
>TRBJ1-5|TRBV11-1
ASSLGFDQPQH
>TRBJ2-7|TRBV28
ASGGSLSALRHEQY
>TRBJ2-3|TRBV7-2
ASSPGLGRSDTQY
>TRBJ2-2|TRBV4-3
ASSPLSGSVAGELF
>TRBJ2-7|TRBV4-3
ASSQDRALGEQY
>TRBJ2-5|TRBV18
ASSPSQGQETQY
>TRBJ2-3|TRBV5-1
ASSPRTGKDTDTQY